This entry is about one T cell receptor (beta chain). This sample stems from a study of blood T cell repertoires in COVID-19. Study summary: COVID-19 samples collected from the United States, Italy and Spain covered acute and convalescent phases. Sample material is recorded as cDNA or gDNA derived from T cells, B-cell-depleted T cells, or PBMCs.

The authors' processing: The assay estimated nucleated cells by amplifying reference gene primers. Assay: immunoSEQ multiplex PCR; the TCRdb copy retains only in-frame clones and omits some. Clonal size and the V and J genes are those of that table, whereas D and trimming came from the DNA. The data contain about 150,000 clones, about 88% of them singletons. From germline, CDR1 is SGHRS and CDR2 YFSETQ. This CDR3 region has 15 residues. The ends were cut back, 0 bases at V and 7 bases at J, with 13 bases in the middle. The chain is built from TRBV5-1 and TRBJ1-4; D is possibly TRBD1 (5 bases). The source is a human donor with acute or convalescent COVID-19. The donor label of this sample is uncertain. Sequencing was carried out using peripheral blood. Here the CDR3 DNA reads TGCGCCAGCAGCTTGGCGGGGGTAGTTGGTGAAAAACTGTTTTTT. Translation: CASSLAGVVGEKLFF.